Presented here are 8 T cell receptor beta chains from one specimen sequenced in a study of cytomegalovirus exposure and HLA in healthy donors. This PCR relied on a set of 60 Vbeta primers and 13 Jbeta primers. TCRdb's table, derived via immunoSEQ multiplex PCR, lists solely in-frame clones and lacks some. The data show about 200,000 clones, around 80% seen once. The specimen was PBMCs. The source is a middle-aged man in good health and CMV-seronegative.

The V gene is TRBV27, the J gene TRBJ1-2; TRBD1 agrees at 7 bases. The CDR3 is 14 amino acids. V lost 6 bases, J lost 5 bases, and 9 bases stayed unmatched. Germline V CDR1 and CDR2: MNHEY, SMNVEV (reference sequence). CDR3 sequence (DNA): TGTGCCAGCAGGGCCAGGGGGGTGGGGTATGGCTACACCTTC. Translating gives CASRARGVGYGYTF.

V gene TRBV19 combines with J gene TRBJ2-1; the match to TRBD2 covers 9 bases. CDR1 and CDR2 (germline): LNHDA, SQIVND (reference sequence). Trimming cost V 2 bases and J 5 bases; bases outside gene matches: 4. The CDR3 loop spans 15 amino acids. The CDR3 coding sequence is TGTGCCAGTAGTATATGGCTAGCGGGGCACAATGAGCAGTTCTTC. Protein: CASSIWLAGHNEQFF.

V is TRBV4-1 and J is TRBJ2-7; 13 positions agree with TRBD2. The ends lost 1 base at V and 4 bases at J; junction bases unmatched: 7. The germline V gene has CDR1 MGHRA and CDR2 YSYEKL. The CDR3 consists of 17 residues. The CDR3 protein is CASSQGLGLAGQYEQYF. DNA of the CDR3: TGCGCCAGCAGCCAAGGCTTGGGACTAGCGGGACAGTACGAGCAGTACTTC.

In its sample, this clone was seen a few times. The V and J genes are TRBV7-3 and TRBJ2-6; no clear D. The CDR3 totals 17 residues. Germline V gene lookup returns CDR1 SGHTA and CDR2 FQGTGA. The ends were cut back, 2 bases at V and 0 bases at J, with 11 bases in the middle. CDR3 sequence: CASSLGASSSGANVLTF. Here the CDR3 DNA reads TGTGCCAGCAGCTTAGGAGCTTCGTCCTCTGGGGCCAACGTCCTGACTTTC. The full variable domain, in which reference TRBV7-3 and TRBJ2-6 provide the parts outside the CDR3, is GAGVSQTPSNKVTEKGKYVELRCDPISGHTALYWYRQSLGQGPEFLIYFQGTGAADDSGLPNDRFFAVRPEGSVSTLKIQRTERGDSAVYLCASSLGASSSGANVLTFGAGSRLTVL.

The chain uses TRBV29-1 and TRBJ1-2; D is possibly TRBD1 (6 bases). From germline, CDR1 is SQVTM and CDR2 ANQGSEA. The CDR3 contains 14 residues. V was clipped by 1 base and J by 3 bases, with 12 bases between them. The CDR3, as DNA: TGCAGCGTTGAAGGGGCAGGGGAGTACTATGGCTACACCTTC. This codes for CSVEGAGEYYGYTF.

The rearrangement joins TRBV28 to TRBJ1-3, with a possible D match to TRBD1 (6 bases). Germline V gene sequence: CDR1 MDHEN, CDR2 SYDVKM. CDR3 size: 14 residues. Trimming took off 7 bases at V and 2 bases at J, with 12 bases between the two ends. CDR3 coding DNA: TGTGCCAGCATAGAAACAGGGCCTGGAAACACCATATATTTT. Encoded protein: CASIETGPGNTIYF.

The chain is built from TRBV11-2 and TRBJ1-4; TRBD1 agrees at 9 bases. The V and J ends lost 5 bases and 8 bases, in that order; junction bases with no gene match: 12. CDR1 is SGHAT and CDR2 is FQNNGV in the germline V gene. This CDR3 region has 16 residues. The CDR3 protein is CASSTRPGQGDEKLFF. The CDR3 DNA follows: TGTGCCAGCAGCACTCGACCGGGACAGGGTGACGAAAAACTGTTTTTT.

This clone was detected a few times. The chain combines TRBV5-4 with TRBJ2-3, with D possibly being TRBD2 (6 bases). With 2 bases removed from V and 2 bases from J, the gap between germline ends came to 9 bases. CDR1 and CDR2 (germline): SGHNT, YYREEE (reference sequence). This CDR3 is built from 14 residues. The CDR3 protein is CASSFSGVTDTQYF. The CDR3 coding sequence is TGTGCCAGCAGCTTTTCGGGGGTCACAGATACGCAGTATTTT.